These 24 T cell receptor beta chains were all obtained from the same sample, sequenced in a study of shared clonotypes between healthy human individuals. Sequencing used immunoSEQ multiplex PCR; TCRdb keeps in-frame clones, though not all of them. The sample has about half a million clones, 65% to 85% seen once. Sample: PBMCs. These receptors came from a woman between 40 and 55 years old in good health. Some clones in this sample may be carry-over from other donors' samples.

The chain links TRBV7-8 to TRBJ2-5; 12 bases are shared with TRBD2. V shed 5 bases and J 5 bases; nucleotides not matched to a gene: 9. The CDR3 is 16 amino acids. The germline CDR1 and CDR2 sequences are SGHVS and FQNEAQ. The CDR3 DNA reads as TGTGCCAGCAGCCCAAGGGGACTAGCGGGCCCGGAGACCCAGTACTTC. Encoded protein: CASSPRGLAGPETQYF. The whole variable domain, remainder taken from reference TRBV7-8 and TRBJ2-5, is GAGVSQSPRYKVAKRGQDVALRCDPISGHVSLFWYQQALGQGPEFLTYFQNEAQLDKSGLPSDRFFAERPEGSVSTLKIQRTQQEDSAVYLCASSPRGLAGPETQYFGPGTRLLVL.

Note on this clone: This sequence is one base from a far larger clone and is likely a read error. Other DNA sequences of this sample code for an identical CDR3. This chain uses TRBV27 with TRBJ1-2, with a possible D match to TRBD1 (6 bases). Germline CDR1 reads MNHEY; CDR2 reads SMNVEV (reference sequence). CDR3 length: 13 residues. The V gene lost 4 bases and the J gene lost 7 bases, with 13 bases spanning the gap. The CDR3 bases are TGTGCCAGCAGTTGGTCAGGGGAAAGTGGCTACACCTTC. Protein sequence: CASSWSGESGYTF.

The chain recombines TRBV2 with TRBJ2-1; D uncertain. The V gene's germline CDR1 is SNHLY and CDR2 FYNNEI. Trimming left V 6 bases short and J 6 bases short, with 21 bases between. This CDR3 region has 16 residues. The CDR3 region has the DNA TGTGCCAGCAGGGCCCCGAACGTACGGGCTCGCAATGAGCAGTTCTTC. Translated, it gives CASRAPNVRARNEQFF. The entire variable domain, with the rest obtained from reference TRBV2 and TRBJ2-1, is as follows: EPEVTQTPSHQVTQMGQEVILRCVPISNHLYFYWYRQILGQKVEFLVSFYNNEISEKSEIFDDQFSVERPDGSNFTLKIRSTKLEDSAMYFCASRAPNVRARNEQFFGPGTRLTVL.

In regard to this clone: This may be a read error, as it is one base from a much larger clone. This rearrangement joins TRBV11-2 to TRBJ1-4; TRBD1 is a possible D gene (6 bases). The CDR3 has 16 amino acids. Germline V CDR1 and CDR2: SGHAT, FQNNGV. Trimming removed 1 base from V and 6 bases from J, with 15 bases in between. The CDR3 here is CASSLGTGWPYEKLFF. DNA for the CDR3: TGTGCCAGCAGCTTAGGCACAGGGTGGCCCTATGAAAAACTGTTTTTT. The full variable domain, rest sourced from reference TRBV11-2 and TRBJ1-4, is EAGVAQSPRYKIIEKRQSVAFWCNPISGHATLYWYQQILGQGPKLLIQFQNNGVVDDSQLPKDRFSAERLKGVDSTLKIQPAKLEDSAVYLCASSLGTGWPYEKLFFGSGTQLSVL.

This clone appeared once. With only one base between it and a far larger clone, this is likely a read error. This chain links TRBV2 with TRBJ2-7, with D perhaps matching TRBD2 (7 bases). Deletions cut 10 bases from V and 0 bases from J, with 16 bases between. Germline CDR1 SNHLY, CDR2 FYNNEI. The CDR3 covers 14 residues. CDR3 residues: CATTMAGASYEQYV. CDR3 bases: TGTGCCACTACTATGGCGGGGGCCTCCTACGAGCAGTACGTC.

V is TRBV11-3 and J is TRBJ1-2, with D tentatively TRBD1 (6 bases). Trimming stripped 2 bases from V and 11 bases from J, with 21 bases between. CDR1 and CDR2 from the germline V gene are SGHNT and YENEEA. The CDR3 runs to 15 residues. The DNA of the CDR3 is TGTGCCAGCAGCTTACGGGGTCGGGACACCCAATATTACACCTTC. Translating gives CASSLRGRDTQYYTF.

Worth noting for this clone: A single base is all that separates this from a far larger clone, so a read error is likely. The chain is built from TRBV4-1 and TRBJ2-7; possibly TRBD2 for D (5 bases). Per the germline V gene, CDR1 is MGHRA and CDR2 is YSYEKL. The CDR3 is 15 amino acids. CDR3 region: CTSSQAVSRRYEQYF. In DNA form, the CDR3 reads TGCACCAGCAGCCAAGCGGTCTCCCGGAGGTACGAGCAGTACTTC.

The chain joins TRBV6-5 to TRBJ1-2, with D possibly matching TRBD1 (5 bases). V dropped 0 bases and J dropped 5 bases, with 10 bases sitting between them. The CDR3 consists of 14 residues. Germline V gene data show CDR1 as MNHEY and CDR2 as SVGAGI. As DNA, the CDR3 is TGTGCCAGCAGTTACTCGGACCAGGGTTATGGCTACACCTTC. Encoded protein: CASSYSDQGYGYTF.

This clone was seen at least ten times. The chain is built from TRBV5-4 and TRBJ2-7; either TRBD1 or TRBD2 may fit D (6 bases each). There are 12 residues in the CDR3. Germline assignment: CDR1 SGHNT and CDR2 YYREEE (reference sequence). V was pared by 3 bases and J by 4 bases, with 8 bases between. CDR3 sequence reads: CASSWGAYEQYF. Written as DNA, the CDR3 is TGTGCCAGCAGCTGGGGGGCTTACGAGCAGTACTTC.

The J gene is TRBJ1-2, the V gene TRBV7-2; 9 nucleotides line up with TRBD1. This CDR3 is built from 15 residues. V was pared by 2 bases and J by 6 bases, with 7 bases of the junction left unmatched. Germline lookup yields CDR1 SGHTA and CDR2 FQGNSA. For the CDR3, the DNA is TGTGCCAGCAGCTTAAGGGGGACAGGGATTAATGGCTACACCTTC. Amino acids: CASSLRGTGINGYTF.

CDR3 DNA: TGCAGCGTCGACCCTAGTGGGGTTGGCGAGCAGTACTTC. Its translation: CSVDPSGVGEQYF. J is TRBJ2-7 and V is TRBV29-1; the D is unclear. Germline CDR1 and CDR2: SQVTM and ANQGSEA. The CDR3 has 13 residues. V dropped 6 bases and J dropped 6 bases, with 18 bases sitting between them.

In its sample, this clone was seen once. This sequence joins TRBV7-9 and TRBJ1-2; 8 nucleotides align to TRBD1. Trimming cost V 4 bases and J 0 bases; bases outside gene matches: 4. The CDR3 consists of 15 residues. Looked up from germline, CDR1 is SEHNR and CDR2 is FQNEAQ (reference sequence). The CDR3 sequence is CASSSGQVPNYGYTF. CDR3 coding DNA: TGTGCCAGCAGCTCGGGACAGGTACCTAACTATGGCTACACCTTC.

The chain couples TRBV28 to TRBJ2-1; D gene ambiguous. Trimming removed 6 bases at V and 0 bases at J, with 18 bases between. Germline V CDR1 and CDR2: MDHEN, SYDVKM. The CDR3 runs to 17 residues. DNA for the CDR3: TGTGCCAGCAGGGGAAGGGTGAGACGAAGCTCCTACAATGAGCAGTTCTTC. It translates to CASRGRVRRSSYNEQFF.

Remarks on this clone: The likely explanation is a read error, given a far larger clone one base away. J is TRBJ2-3 and V is TRBV30, with 8 positions matching TRBD1. Germline CDR1 reads GTSNPN; CDR2 reads SVGIG (reference sequence). The CDR3 is made up of 17 amino acids. The CDR3 protein is CARSLIGTGEEADTQYF. The CDR3 nucleotides read TGTGCCAGGAGCTTAATTGGGACAGGTGAAGAAGCAGATACGCAGTATTTT.

The chain is built from TRBV2 and TRBJ2-2, with D tentatively TRBD2 (6 bases). Germline assignment: CDR1 SNHLY and CDR2 FYNNEI. The V end was cut by 4 bases, the J end by 4 bases, with 10 bases between. The CDR3 has 14 amino acids. CDR3 region: CASSGLGLTGELFF. CDR3 bases: TGTGCCAGCAGTGGACTAGGGCTCACCGGGGAGCTGTTTTTT.

The CDR3 DNA reads TGTGCCAGCAGCTTAGGGGGAGGCGATGAAAAACTGTTTTTT. It yields the protein CASSLGGGDEKLFF. The J gene is TRBJ1-4, the V gene TRBV7-9, with no clear D. This CDR3 has 14 residues. Per the germline V gene, CDR1 is SEHNR and CDR2 is FQNEAQ (reference sequence). Trimming pared 1 base from V and 6 bases from J, leaving 9 bases between.

V is TRBV27 and J is TRBJ1-2; 10 bases fit TRBD1. The V gene end was trimmed by 0 bases and the J gene end by 2 bases; junction bases not matched to a gene: 3. The V gene's germline CDR1 is MNHEY and CDR2 SMNVEV (reference sequence). This CDR3 has 16 residues. CDR3: CASSLSPTGGNYGYTF. CDR3 DNA sequence: TGTGCCAGCAGTTTATCGCCGACAGGGGGCAACTATGGCTACACCTTC.

V usage is TRBV15 and J usage is TRBJ2-7; 9 positions agree with TRBD2. Germline V gene sequence: CDR1 LNHNV, CDR2 YYDKDF (reference sequence). Trimming took 1 base from V and 3 from J; bases not matched to a gene: 4. The length of the CDR3 is 15 residues. The CDR3 DNA is TGTGCCACCAGCAGAGGTAGCGGGAGCCACTACGAGCAGTACTTC. Protein sequence: CATSRGSGSHYEQYF.

The V gene is TRBV29-1, the J gene TRBJ1-1; possible D gene TRBD1, 6 bases. V was clipped by 2 bases and J by 4 bases, with 14 bases between them. This CDR3 has 14 residues. Germline V lookup: CDR1 SQVTM, CDR2 ANQGSEA. CDR3 nucleotide sequence: TGCAGCGTTGAAAGAGGGGGAAGCGGCACTGAAGCTTTCTTT. Translated, it gives CSVERGGSGTEAFF.

The rearrangement uses TRBV2 and TRBJ1-1; D is undetermined. Germline values: CDR1 SNHLY, CDR2 FYNNEI. The CDR3 extends over 11 amino acids. V gave up 5 bases and J gave up 11 bases, with 12 bases separating them. CDR3 bases: TGTGCCAGCAGTCTTGAAGCAGATGCTTTCTTT. Its translation is CASSLEADAFF.

The rearrangement links TRBV5-1 to TRBJ2-7; 7 bases match TRBD1. The CDR3 runs to 12 residues. V lost 2 bases, J lost 5 bases, and 1 base stayed unmatched. In germline, CDR1 is SGHRS, CDR2 YFSETQ. The CDR3 DNA follows: TGCGCCAGCAGCTTAACAGGGGACGAGCAGTACTTC. Its protein is CASSLTGDEQYF.

This chain connects TRBV7-9 to TRBJ1-1; the D is unclear. V lost 5 bases to trimming and J lost 1 base, with 11 bases between them. The CDR3 covers 14 residues. Germline V gene sequence: CDR1 SEHNR, CDR2 FQNEAQ (reference sequence). CDR3 in amino acids: CASSPRTENTEAFF. Written as DNA, the CDR3 is TGTGCCAGCAGCCCCCGGACGGAGAACACTGAAGCTTTCTTT.

V usage is TRBV21-1 and J usage is TRBJ2-7; the listed D gene, TRBD1, was not tested against the DNA. TRBV21-1 counts as a pseudogene. There are 19 residues in the CDR3. Written as DNA, the CDR3 is TGTGCCAGCAGCAAACGGGCGGAGCCACCACCTAGGGGCTCCTACGAGCAGTACTTC. As protein: CASSKRAEPPPRGSYEQYF.

The chain uses TRBV7-8 and TRBJ1-1, with D tentatively TRBD1 (5 bases). Trimming removed 3 bases at V and 8 bases at J, with 16 bases between. Germline CDR1 SGHVS, CDR2 FQNEAQ. This CDR3 is built from 14 residues. The CDR3 DNA sequence: TGTGCCAGCAGCTTGGGGGGAGTAGATGGGGAAGCTTTCTTT. As protein: CASSLGGVDGEAFF.